Below are 10 T cell receptor beta chains sequenced from a single sample in a study of T cells in Graves' hyperthyroidism and ophthalmopathy. Amplification yielded TCR beta CDR3 regions, with RNA transcripts as the source. Initially, a first-round RT-PCR of the TCR CDR3 employed the HTBI primer set. TCRdb re-analysed the multiplex PCR reads in MiXCR, keeping a single row per CDR3 protein. The sample carries under 550,000 distinct CDR3 sequences, around 13% recorded once. Input material: blood. The receptors originated from a woman under 30 with Graves' hyperthyroidism.

This clonotype was detected a few times. This chain joins TRBV30 and TRBJ2-7; unclear D gene. Germline V gives CDR1 GTSNPN, CDR2 SVGIG (reference sequence). The CDR3 sequence is 13 residues long. V dropped 1 base and J dropped 7 bases, with 14 bases sitting between them. CDR3 amino acids: CAWSGSGPEEQYF. Written as DNA, the CDR3 is TGTGCCTGGAGTGGGTCGGGCCCGGAGGAGCAGTACTTC.

At least ten counts were recorded for this clonotype. CDR3 residues: CSAETRDRGSGEQYF. CDR3 in DNA: TGCAGTGCTGAGACCCGGGACAGGGGATCTGGGGAGCAGTACTTC. The rearrangement uses TRBV20-1 and TRBJ2-7, with 10 nucleotides matching TRBD1. Germline V CDR1 and CDR2: DFQATT, SNEGSKA (reference sequence). Trimming cost V 5 bases and J 7 bases; bases outside gene matches: 14. The CDR3 sequence is 15 residues long.

This clonotype was found many times. Sequence at one end of the junction differs from germline and may be a read error. The chain uses TRBV20-1 and TRBJ2-5; 8 nucleotides agree with TRBD2. The CDR3 is 14 amino acids. Germline CDR1 reads DFQATT; CDR2 reads SNEGSKA (reference sequence). The CDR3, as DNA: TGCAGTGCCAGAGGCGGGGGGTTTCAAGAGACCCAGTACTTC. Amino acids: CSARGGGFQETQYF.

This clonotype was seen a few times. The CDR3: CSASDRGPRNTIYF. CDR3 DNA sequence: TGCAGTGCTTCCGACAGGGGCCCCAGAAACACCATATATTTT. V gene TRBV20-1 combines with J gene TRBJ1-3, with TRBD1 matching 8 bases. Germline trimming cut 5 bases from V and 5 bases from J; bases unmatched to any gene: 8. Looked up from germline, CDR1 is DFQATT and CDR2 is SNEGSKA (reference sequence). The CDR3 extends over 14 amino acids.

V usage is TRBV19 and J usage is TRBJ1-5, with a possible D match to TRBD1 (5 bases). The germline V gene encodes CDR1 LNHDA and CDR2 SQIVND (reference sequence). V lost 3 bases and J lost 7, with 16 bases in between. The length of the CDR3 is 15 residues. DNA of the CDR3: TGTGCCAGTAGTATCAGGGTCCCTAGTTTCCAGCCCCAGCATTTT. It yields the protein CASSIRVPSFQPQHF.

This clonotype was detected a few times. V gene TRBV4-3 combines with J gene TRBJ2-2; D perhaps matches TRBD2 (6 bases). V lost 2 bases and J lost 3, with 16 bases in between. CDR1 and CDR2 from the germline V gene are LGHNA and YSLEER. This CDR3 comprises 17 residues. CDR3 region: CASSQIRTGVYTGELFF. In nucleotides, the CDR3 is TGCGCCAGCAGCCAAATTCGTACGGGAGTATACACCGGGGAGCTGTTTTTT.

This clonotype was counted ten times or more. CDR3 protein: CASRTGNNEQFF. CDR3 in DNA: TGCGCCAGCAGGACGGGGAACAATGAGCAGTTCTTC. The chain uses TRBV5-1 and TRBJ2-1, with D tentatively TRBD2 (5 bases). The CDR3 runs to 12 residues. Germline loops: CDR1 SGHRS, CDR2 YFSETQ. The V gene lost 5 bases and the J gene lost 5 bases, with 8 bases spanning the gap.

This clonotype was seen at least ten times. This CDR3 is CASSQVTGTAIYGYTF. Here the CDR3 DNA reads TGTGCCAGCAGCCAAGTAACCGGGACAGCGATTTATGGCTACACCTTC. V usage is TRBV3-1 and J usage is TRBJ1-2; 7 positions agree with TRBD1. The germline V gene has CDR1 LGHDT and CDR2 YNNKEL (reference sequence). The CDR3 is made up of 16 amino acids. The ends lost 1 base at V and 5 bases at J; junction bases unmatched: 10.

This clonotype was counted at least ten times. The chain combines TRBV12-3 or TRBV12-4 with TRBJ1-2, with D unresolved. Trimming took 2 bases from V and 5 from J, leaving 3 bases between them. The CDR3 loop spans 11 amino acids. CDR3 in amino acids: CASSLTYGYTF. CDR3 coding DNA: TGTGCCAGCAGTTTAACGTATGGCTACACCTTC.

The V gene is TRBV20-1, the J gene TRBJ1-5, with D possibly matching TRBD1 (5 bases). Trimming stripped 6 bases from V and 7 bases from J, with 16 bases between. CDR3 length equals 13 residues. The germline CDR1 and CDR2 sequences are DFQATT and SNEGSKA (reference sequence). The CDR3 region has the DNA TGCAGTGCCGATCCTGGGGGGACCCAGCCCCAGCATTTT. It yields the protein CSADPGGTQPQHF.